The 20 T cell receptor beta chains in this list originate from one sample, sequenced in a study of T-cell memory formation after mild COVID-19. MiXCR, applied by TCRdb to the 5' RACE reads, yields one record per CDR3 protein. This table holds fewer than 250,000 distinct CDR3 sequences, 15% found once. The sample consisted of PBMCs or a T cell subset sorted from them (not recorded which). The receptors were gathered from an adult woman who had mild COVID-19 (a few samples of this study predate the infection). Cell type and time point are not known.

This clonotype was observed a few times. The rearrangement joins TRBV6-2 or TRBV6-3 to TRBJ1-2; 7 bases match TRBD1. The CDR3 is 14 amino acids. Germline V gene lookup returns CDR1 MNHEY and CDR2 SVGEGT. V lost 6 bases to trimming and J lost 2 bases; unmatched junction nucleotides: 6. CDR3: CASRTGQRNYGYTF. Here the CDR3 DNA reads TGTGCCAGCAGGACGGGACAGCGCAACTATGGCTACACCTTC.

This rearrangement joins TRBV4-3 to TRBJ1-6; D possibly corresponds to TRBD1 (5 bases). The CDR3 runs 15 residues. The V end lost 0 bases, the J end lost 10 bases, and 13 bases lay between the germline ends. Germline V lookup: CDR1 LGHNA, CDR2 YSLEER. Here the CDR3 DNA reads TGCGCCAGCAGCCAAGATTCTGTCGGGGGGTCACCCCTCCACTTT. This translates into CASSQDSVGGSPLHF.

This clonotype was counted between two and nine times. The chain combines TRBV18 with TRBJ1-1; no clear D gene. Between the trimmed V and J ends, which lost 3 bases and 3 bases, there was a span of 11 bases. CDR3 length equals 14 residues. Germline loops: CDR1 KGHSH, CDR2 LQKENI. CDR3 protein: CASSPGVGYTEAFF. CDR3 bases: TGTGCCAGCTCACCCGGCGTCGGGTACACTGAAGCTTTCTTT.

The chain couples TRBV19 to TRBJ2-7; tentatively, D is TRBD1 or TRBD2 (5 bases each). V dropped 0 bases and J dropped 6 bases, with 18 bases sitting between them. There are 16 residues in the CDR3. CDR1 and CDR2 from the germline V gene are LNHDA and SQIVND (reference sequence). The chain's CDR3 is CASSIDPRQGEGEQYF. In DNA form, the CDR3 reads TGTGCCAGTAGTATAGATCCCAGGCAGGGAGAGGGCGAGCAGTACTTC.

The DNA for the CDR3 is TGTGCCAGCAGTTACTCACTCAGGATAGCGAACACTGAAGCTTTCTTT. It codes for CASSYSLRIANTEAFF. V gene TRBV6-2 or TRBV6-3 combines with J gene TRBJ1-1; no clear D. The CDR3 totals 16 residues. The germline V gene has CDR1 MNHEY and CDR2 SVGEGT. V lost 0 bases and J 1 base, leaving 12 bases between the germline ends.

A few counts support this clonotype. This rearrangement joins TRBV5-4 to TRBJ2-1; D call uncertain. Trimming shortened V by 0 bases and J by 8 bases, and 6 bases separated the two germline ends. This CDR3 region has 12 residues. The germline V gene encodes CDR1 SGHNT and CDR2 YYREEE (reference sequence). Here the CDR3 reads CASSLVVDEQFF. The CDR3 nucleotides are TGTGCCAGCAGCTTGGTAGTGGATGAGCAGTTCTTC.

In its sample, this clonotype was seen a few times. The rearrangement joins TRBV5-6 to TRBJ2-7, with 11 bases matching TRBD2. Germline V gene lookup returns CDR1 SGHDT and CDR2 YYEEEE. Unmatched junction bases numbered 1, after V lost 2 bases and J lost 0 bases. The CDR3 has 15 amino acids. Here the CDR3 reads CASSFTSGGSYEQYF. CDR3 nucleotides: TGTGCCAGCAGCTTTACTAGCGGGGGCTCCTACGAGCAGTACTTC. Looking up the rest from reference TRBV5-6 and TRBJ2-7 gives the full variable domain: DAGVTQSPTHLIKTRGQQVTLRCSPKSGHDTVSWYQQALGQGPQFIFQYYEEEERQRGNFPDRFSGHQFPNYSSELNVNALLLGDSALYLCASSFTSGGSYEQYFGPGTRLTVT.

This clonotype was observed a few times. This rearrangement joins TRBV2 to TRBJ1-5; D is unresolved. This CDR3 is 15 amino acids long. With 7 bases removed from V and 1 base from J, the gap between germline ends came to 14 bases. Per the germline V gene, CDR1 is SNHLY and CDR2 is FYNNEI. The CDR3 loop reads CASKKERTSNQPQHF. The CDR3 nucleotides read TGTGCCAGCAAAAAGGAGAGGACGAGCAATCAGCCCCAGCATTTT.

The J gene is TRBJ2-4, the V gene TRBV18, with 11 nucleotides matching TRBD1. The trim removed 3 bases at V and 5 bases at J, leaving 6 bases unmatched. The germline V gene has CDR1 KGHSH and CDR2 LQKENI. CDR3 length equals 16 residues. The CDR3 sequence is CASSPNPGQGENIQYF. DNA for the CDR3: TGTGCCAGCTCACCTAATCCGGGACAGGGGGAAAACATTCAGTACTTC. Full variable domain (remainder filled in from reference TRBV18 and TRBJ2-4): NAGVMQNPRHLVRRRGQEARLRCSPMKGHSHVYWYRQLPEEGLKFMVYLQKENIIDESGMPKERFSAEFPKEGPSILRIQQVVRGDSAAYFCASSPNPGQGENIQYFGAGTRLSVL.

Here the CDR3 DNA reads TGTGCCAGCAGTACGTTAGCGGGAGGGGAGACCCAGTACTTC. Amino acids: CASSTLAGGETQYF. The chain has TRBV3-1 and TRBJ2-5, with 11 positions matching TRBD2. In germline, CDR1 is LGHDT, CDR2 YNNKEL (reference sequence). The CDR3 is 14 amino acids. The ends lost 6 bases at V and 5 bases at J; junction bases unmatched: 5.

This clonotype was counted only a few times. The rearrangement uses TRBV19 and TRBJ2-5, with 10 positions matching TRBD2. CDR1 is LNHDA and CDR2 is SQIVND in the germline V gene (reference sequence). The trim removed 3 bases at V and 4 bases at J, leaving 8 bases unmatched. CDR3 length equals 16 residues. CDR3 coding DNA: TGTGCCAGTAGTATCCTCGTAGCGGGAGGTAGAGAGACCCAGTACTTC. The encoded protein is CASSILVAGGRETQYF.

J is TRBJ2-4 and V is TRBV6-6; 12 bases line up with TRBD2. The V gene end was trimmed by 2 bases and the J gene end by 0 bases; junction bases not matched to a gene: 14. CDR3 length equals 21 residues. Germline V lookup: CDR1 MNHNY, CDR2 SVGAGI (reference sequence). CDR3 loop: CASSYRNQLAGGDLAKNIQYF. The CDR3, as DNA: TGTGCCAGCAGTTACCGAAACCAACTAGCGGGGGGCGACCTAGCCAAAAACATTCAGTACTTC.

This clonotype appeared a few times. CDR3 protein: CASSFDENTEAFF. In DNA form, the CDR3 reads TGCGCCAGCAGCTTTGACGAGAACACTGAAGCTTTCTTT. The chain carries TRBV5-1 and TRBJ1-1; D is uncertain. This CDR3 spans 13 amino acids. Germline V lookup: CDR1 SGHRS, CDR2 YFSETQ. V lost 2 bases, J lost 1 base, and 6 bases lay in between.

This clonotype was recorded a few times. This chain joins TRBV12-3 or TRBV12-4 and TRBJ1-5; no definite D call. The ends were cut back, 6 bases at V and 3 bases at J, with 6 bases in the middle. This CDR3 has 12 amino acids. In DNA, the CDR3 is TGTGCCAGCAGCCAAAACAATCAGCCCCAGCATTTT. It yields the protein CASSQNNQPQHF.

Many counts were recorded for this clonotype. The genes are TRBV12-3 or TRBV12-4 and TRBJ2-5; 8 bases are shared with TRBD1. V lost 4 bases, J lost 5 bases, and 0 bases stayed unmatched. This CDR3 is built from 12 residues. CDR3 DNA sequence: TGTGCCAGCAGTTACAGGGGGGAGACCCAGTACTTC. The encoded protein is CASSYRGETQYF.

The chain is built from TRBV12-3 or TRBV12-4 and TRBJ2-1; D is possibly TRBD1 (5 bases). This CDR3 spans 12 amino acids. V was cut by 6 bases and J by 6 bases, with 9 bases left in between. In DNA, the CDR3 is TGTGCCAGCAGATCTAGGGGCAATGAGCAGTTCTTC. It translates to CASRSRGNEQFF.

In DNA form, the CDR3 reads TGTGCCAGCAGTCCAAGTAGGGGAGTGACCTACGAGCAGTACTTC. This encodes CASSPSRGVTYEQYF. This chain joins TRBV12-3 or TRBV12-4 and TRBJ2-7; perhaps D is TRBD1 or TRBD2 (5 bases each). CDR3 length equals 15 residues. Trimming removed 5 bases at V and 2 bases at J, with 16 bases between.

This clonotype turned up a few times. This sequence joins TRBV6-1 and TRBJ2-5; D is unresolved. Trimming took off 2 bases at V and 7 bases at J, with 8 bases between the two ends. CDR1 MNHNS and CDR2 SASEGT come from the germline V gene. CDR3 length equals 12 residues. In DNA form, the CDR3 reads TGTGCCAGCAGTGAAAACCATCCGACCCAGTACTTC. This translates into CASSENHPTQYF.

The chain has TRBV30 and TRBJ1-1; tentative D call: TRBD1 (6 bases). V was pared by 1 base and J by 2 bases, with 11 bases between. The CDR3 contains 14 residues. Germline values: CDR1 GTSNPN, CDR2 SVGIG (reference sequence). Here the CDR3 DNA reads TGTGCCTGGAGTGGTACAGGGATTAACACTGAAGCTTTCTTT. Translation gives CAWSGTGINTEAFF. The entire variable domain, with the rest obtained from reference TRBV30 and TRBJ1-1, is as follows: SQTIHQWPATLVQPVGSPLSLECTVEGTSNPNLYWYRQAAGRGLQLLFYSVGIGQISSEVPQNLSASRPQDRQFILSSKKLLLSDSGFYLCAWSGTGINTEAFFGQGTRLTVV.

By share of the sample, this clonotype is medium-sized (0.01 to 0.1%). CDR3 sequence: CASSYEASSYNEQFF. The CDR3 DNA reads as TGTGCCAGCAGTTACGAGGCGAGCTCCTACAATGAGCAGTTCTTC. The V call is TRBV6-6, the J call TRBJ2-1; D is uncertain. CDR3 size: 15 residues. Germline values: CDR1 MNHNY, CDR2 SVGAGI (reference sequence). V was trimmed by 2 bases and J by 0 bases, leaving 8 bases between them.